A selection of T cell receptor beta chains follows, all from one sample in a study of type 1 and type 2 diabetes patients. One entry per CDR3 protein, called by TCRdb with MiXCR from the multiplex PCR reads. The repertoire includes fewer than 300,000 distinct CDR3 sequences, over 45% of them detected once, and roughly 13% sits in the top ten. Sequencing input: peripheral blood mononuclear cells (PBMCs). The receptors derive from a man between 18 and 35 years old with type 2 diabetes. Each CDR3 is given with its conserved first and last residue.

>TRBV2|17|TRBJ2-2
CASRGDERARVTGELFF
>TRBV2|11|TRBJ2-7
CASGYRDEQYF
>TRBV19|15|TRBJ2-7
CASSSYGGHSYEQYF
>TRBV20-1|11|TRBJ2-5
CSAKMGETQYF
>TRBV5-1|17|TRBJ2-5
CASSLTGQLAGGETQYF
>TRBV15|15|TRBJ2-7
CATSRDHGQSYEQYF
>TRBV20-1|20|TRBJ2-1
CSARYYGAGEPGWVRNEQFF
>TRBV5-1|15|TRBJ2-3
CASRAGTGVWFTQYF
>TRBV11-1|14|TRBJ2-5
CASSQEGQGVTQYF
>TRBV10-1|15|TRBJ2-1
CASSERSGTDNEQFF
>TRBV12-5|12|TRBJ2-7
CASGLGGPEQYF
>TRBV7-6|14|TRBJ2-1
CASSSFIGANEQFF
>TRBV19|14|TRBJ1-1
CASSMRGGNTEAFF
>TRBV30|12|TRBJ2-2
CAWKGRTGRLFF
>TRBV19|13|TRBJ2-5
CASSPEARETQYF
>TRBV7-9|13|TRBJ1-1
CASSGRRGGEAFF
>TRBV10-1|14|TRBJ2-5
CASSDQEQKETQYF
>TRBV28|15|TRBJ1-6
CASRTGLNYNSPLHF
>TRBV20-1|16|TRBJ2-7
CSARPGTASSSYEQYF
>TRBV10-3|19|TRBJ1-5
CAISESWQGAISSNQPQHF
>TRBV6-5|16|TRBJ2-1
CASSDISPLDRPEQFF
>TRBV6-1|13|TRBJ1-2
CASSRDREYGYTF
>TRBV4-3|17|TRBJ1-2
CASSQDHRVPANYGYTF
>TRBV19|15|TRBJ1-1
CASIRGTGRTPEAFF
>TRBV12-3/TRBV12-4|11|TRBJ1-5
CASSLRQYQHF
>TRBV20-1|12|TRBJ2-2
CSARSHTGELFF
>TRBV30|18|TRBJ2-1
CAWSIRLVGATYYNEQFF
>TRBV9|14|TRBJ1-1
CASSEMTGNTEAFF
>TRBV4-1|14|TRBJ1-2
CASSEVDRTYGYTF
>TRBV28|16|TRBJ2-5
CASSFGLAGRGETQYF
>TRBV4-1|17|TRBJ2-7
CASSQRQPGQGFHEQYF
>TRBV11-3|13|TRBJ1-1
CASSLGTTAEAFF